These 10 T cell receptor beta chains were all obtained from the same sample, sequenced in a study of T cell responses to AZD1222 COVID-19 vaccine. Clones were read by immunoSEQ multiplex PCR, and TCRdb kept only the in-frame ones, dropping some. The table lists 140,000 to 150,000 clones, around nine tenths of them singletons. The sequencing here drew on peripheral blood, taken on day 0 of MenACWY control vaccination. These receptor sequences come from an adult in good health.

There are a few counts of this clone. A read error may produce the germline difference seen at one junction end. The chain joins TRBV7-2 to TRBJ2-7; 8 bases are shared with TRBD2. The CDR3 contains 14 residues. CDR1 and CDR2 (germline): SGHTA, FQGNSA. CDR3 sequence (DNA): TGTGCCAGCAGCATAGCGGGGAGCTCCTACGAGCAGTACTTC. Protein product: CASSIAGSSYEQYF.

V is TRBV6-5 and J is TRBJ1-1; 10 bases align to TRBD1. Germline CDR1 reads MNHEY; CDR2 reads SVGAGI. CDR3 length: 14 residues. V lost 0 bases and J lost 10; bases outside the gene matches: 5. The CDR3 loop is CASSYSDRGRGAFF. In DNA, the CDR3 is TGTGCCAGCAGTTACTCCGACAGGGGGCGGGGAGCTTTCTTT.

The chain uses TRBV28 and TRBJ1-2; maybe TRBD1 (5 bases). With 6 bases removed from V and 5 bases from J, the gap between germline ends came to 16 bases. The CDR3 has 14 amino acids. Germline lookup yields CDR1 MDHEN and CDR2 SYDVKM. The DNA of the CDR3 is TGTGCCAGCAGCTGGGGCGGGTCCGGGTATGGCTACACCTTC. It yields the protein CASSWGGSGYGYTF.

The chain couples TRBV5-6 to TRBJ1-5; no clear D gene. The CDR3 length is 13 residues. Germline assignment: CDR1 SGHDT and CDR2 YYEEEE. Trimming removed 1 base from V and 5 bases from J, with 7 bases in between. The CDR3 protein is CASSLIHDQPQHF. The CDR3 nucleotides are TGTGCCAGCAGCTTGATACACGATCAGCCCCAGCATTTT.

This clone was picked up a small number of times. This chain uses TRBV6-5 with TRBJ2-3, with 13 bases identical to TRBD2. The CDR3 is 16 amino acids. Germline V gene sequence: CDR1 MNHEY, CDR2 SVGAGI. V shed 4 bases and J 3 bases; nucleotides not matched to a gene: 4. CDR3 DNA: TGTGCCAGCAGTTCCCAGACTAGCGGGAGGACAGATACGCAGTATTTT. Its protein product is CASSSQTSGRTDTQYF.

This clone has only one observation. CDR3: CASSLAPQGVGETQYF. The CDR3 DNA reads as TGCGCCAGCAGCCTGGCACCACAGGGGGTGGGAGAGACCCAGTACTTC. The chain combines TRBV5-1 with TRBJ2-5, with 8 positions matching TRBD1. The CDR3 runs to 16 residues. The germline V gene encodes CDR1 SGHRS and CDR2 YFSETQ. J lost 4 bases, V lost 4 bases, and 12 bases had no gene match.

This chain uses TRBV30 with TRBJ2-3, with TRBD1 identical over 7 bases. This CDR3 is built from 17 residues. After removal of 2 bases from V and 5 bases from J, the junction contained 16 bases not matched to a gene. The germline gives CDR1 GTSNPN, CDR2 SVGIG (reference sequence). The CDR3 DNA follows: TGTGCCTGGAGTAACCTCGTACAGGGGAGTTCTGGAGATACGCAGTATTTT. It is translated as CAWSNLVQGSSGDTQYF.

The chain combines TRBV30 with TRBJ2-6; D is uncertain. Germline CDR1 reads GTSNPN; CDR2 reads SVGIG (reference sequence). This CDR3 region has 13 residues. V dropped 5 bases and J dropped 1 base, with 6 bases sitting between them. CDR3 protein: CAWQLSGANVLTF. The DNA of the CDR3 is TGTGCCTGGCAATTATCTGGGGCCAACGTCCTGACTTTC.

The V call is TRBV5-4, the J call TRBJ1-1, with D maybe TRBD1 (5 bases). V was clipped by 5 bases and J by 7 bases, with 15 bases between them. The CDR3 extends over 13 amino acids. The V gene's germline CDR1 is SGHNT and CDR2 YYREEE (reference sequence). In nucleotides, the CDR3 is TGTGCCAGCAGTAACCATAGGGACGGTGAAGCTTTCTTT. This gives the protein CASSNHRDGEAFF.

The CDR3 DNA reads TGTGCCAGCAGTGTTGACGGCGGGGAAAAGCAGTTCTTC. Its protein product is CASSVDGGEKQFF. The rearrangement joins TRBV6-4 to TRBJ2-1, with D possibly TRBD2 on 6 matching bases. In germline, CDR1 is MRHNA, CDR2 SNTAGT. The CDR3 length is 13 residues. V gave up 4 bases and J gave up 11 bases, with 15 bases separating them.